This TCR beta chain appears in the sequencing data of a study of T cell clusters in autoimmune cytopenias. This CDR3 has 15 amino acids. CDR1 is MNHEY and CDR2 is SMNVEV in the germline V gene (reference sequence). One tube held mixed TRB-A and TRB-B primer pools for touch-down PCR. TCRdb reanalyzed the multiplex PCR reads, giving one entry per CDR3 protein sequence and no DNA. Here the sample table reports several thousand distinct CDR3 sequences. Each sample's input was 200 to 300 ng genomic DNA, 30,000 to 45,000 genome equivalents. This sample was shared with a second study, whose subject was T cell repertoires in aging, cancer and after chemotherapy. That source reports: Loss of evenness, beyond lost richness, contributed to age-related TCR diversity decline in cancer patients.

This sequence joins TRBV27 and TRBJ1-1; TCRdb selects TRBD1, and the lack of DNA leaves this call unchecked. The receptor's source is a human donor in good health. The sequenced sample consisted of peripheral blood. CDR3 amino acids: CASSSSPRPSTEAFF.